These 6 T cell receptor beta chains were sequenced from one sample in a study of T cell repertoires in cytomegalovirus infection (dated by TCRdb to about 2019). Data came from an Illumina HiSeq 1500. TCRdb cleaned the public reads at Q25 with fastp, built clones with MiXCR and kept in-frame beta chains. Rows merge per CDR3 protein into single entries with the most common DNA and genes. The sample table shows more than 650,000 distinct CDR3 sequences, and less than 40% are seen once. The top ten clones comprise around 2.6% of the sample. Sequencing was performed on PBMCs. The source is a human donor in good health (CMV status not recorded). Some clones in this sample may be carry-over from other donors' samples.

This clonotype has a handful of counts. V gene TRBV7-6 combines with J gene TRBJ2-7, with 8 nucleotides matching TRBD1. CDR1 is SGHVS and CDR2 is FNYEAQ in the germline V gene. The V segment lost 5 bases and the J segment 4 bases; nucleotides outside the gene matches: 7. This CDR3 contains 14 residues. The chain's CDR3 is CASSAGQGEYEQYF. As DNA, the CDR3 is TGTGCCAGCAGCGCTGGACAGGGAGAATACGAGCAGTACTTC.

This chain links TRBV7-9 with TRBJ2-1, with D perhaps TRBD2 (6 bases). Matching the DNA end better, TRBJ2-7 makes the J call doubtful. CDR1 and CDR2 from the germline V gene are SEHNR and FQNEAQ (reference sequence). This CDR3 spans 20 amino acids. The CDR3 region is CASSYPRGSGNPTPYNEQYF. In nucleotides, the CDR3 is TGTGCCAGCAGCTACCCTCGGGGTAGCGGAAACCCAACCCCCTACAATGAGCAGTACTTC.

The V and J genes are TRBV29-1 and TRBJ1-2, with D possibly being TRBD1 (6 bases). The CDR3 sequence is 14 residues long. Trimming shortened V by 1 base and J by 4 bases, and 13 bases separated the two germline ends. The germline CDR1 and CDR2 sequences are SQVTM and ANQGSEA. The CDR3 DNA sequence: TGCAGCGTTGAAGTTACAGGGTTGGGCTATGGCTACACCTTC. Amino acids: CSVEVTGLGYGYTF.

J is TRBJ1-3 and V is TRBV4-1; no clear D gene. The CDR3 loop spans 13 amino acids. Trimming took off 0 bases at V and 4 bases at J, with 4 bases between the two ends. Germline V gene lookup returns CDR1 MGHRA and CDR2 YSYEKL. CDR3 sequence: CASSQDVGNTIYF. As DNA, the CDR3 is TGCGCCAGCAGCCAAGATGTCGGAAACACCATATATTTT.

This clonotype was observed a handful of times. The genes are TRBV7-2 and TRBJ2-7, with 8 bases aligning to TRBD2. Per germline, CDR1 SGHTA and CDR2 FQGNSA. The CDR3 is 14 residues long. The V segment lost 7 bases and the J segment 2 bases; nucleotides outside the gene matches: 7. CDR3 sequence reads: CASTPGGRTYEQYF. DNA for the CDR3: TGTGCCAGCACCCCGGGAGGGAGGACCTACGAGCAGTACTTC.

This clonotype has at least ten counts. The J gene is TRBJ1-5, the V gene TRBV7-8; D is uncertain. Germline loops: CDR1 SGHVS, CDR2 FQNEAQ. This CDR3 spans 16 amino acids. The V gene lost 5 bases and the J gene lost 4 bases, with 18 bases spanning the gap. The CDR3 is CASSPREGLGNQPQHF. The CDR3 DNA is TGTGCCAGCAGCCCCCGAGAGGGCTTGGGGAATCAGCCCCAGCATTTT.